This T cell receptor beta chain was identified in a study of T-cell memory formation after mild COVID-19. Notes on the study in general: Balance between CD4 and CD8 was seen in clones contracting day 15 to 85, and a CD4+ lean was seen in later expanders. There were some responding clones in pre-infection memory, which suggested that cross-reactive memory had joined. Contracting CD4+ clones sat mainly in CM and EM; CD8+ in EMRA.

It was 5'RACE with constant-segment primers that produced the TCR alpha and TCR beta cDNA libraries, which carried sample barcodes and UMIs. TCRdb recomputed calls from the 5' RACE reads with MiXCR, one row per CDR3 protein. The table shows about 190,000 distinct CDR3 sequences, with about 21% occurring only once. This clonotype was counted a few times. Its antigen is not known. CDR3 length: 15 residues. In germline, CDR1 is LGHDT, CDR2 YNNKEL (reference sequence). V shed 0 bases and J shed 3 bases, with 12 bases lying between them. The specimen was PBMCs or a T cell subset sorted from them (not recorded which). This chain links TRBV3-1 with TRBJ2-7; tentative D call: TRBD2 (5 bases). This clonotype was sampled from an adult woman who had mild COVID-19 (a few samples of this study predate the infection). Cell type and time point are not known. CDR3 in amino acids: CASSQEAAAVYEQYF. The CDR3 nucleotides read TGTGCCAGCAGCCAAGAGGCAGCGGCTGTCTACGAGCAGTACTTC.